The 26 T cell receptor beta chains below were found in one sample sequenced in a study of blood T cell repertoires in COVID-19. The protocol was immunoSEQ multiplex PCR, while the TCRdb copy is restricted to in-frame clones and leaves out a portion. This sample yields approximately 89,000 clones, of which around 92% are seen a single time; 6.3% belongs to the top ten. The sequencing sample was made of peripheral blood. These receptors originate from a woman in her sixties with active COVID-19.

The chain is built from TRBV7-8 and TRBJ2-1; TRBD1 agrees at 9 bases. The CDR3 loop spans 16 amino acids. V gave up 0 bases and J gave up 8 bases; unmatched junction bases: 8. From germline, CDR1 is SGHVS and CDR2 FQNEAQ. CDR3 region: CASSLAGTGRTDEQFF. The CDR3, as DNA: TGTGCCAGCAGCTTAGCCGGGACAGGGAGAACGGATGAGCAGTTCTTC.

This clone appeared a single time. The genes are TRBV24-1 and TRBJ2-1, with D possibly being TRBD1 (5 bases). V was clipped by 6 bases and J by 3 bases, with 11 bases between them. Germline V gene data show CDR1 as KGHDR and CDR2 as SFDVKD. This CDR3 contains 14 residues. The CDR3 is CATSMSRDYNEQFF. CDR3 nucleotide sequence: TGTGCCACCAGTATGTCCAGGGACTACAATGAGCAGTTCTTC.

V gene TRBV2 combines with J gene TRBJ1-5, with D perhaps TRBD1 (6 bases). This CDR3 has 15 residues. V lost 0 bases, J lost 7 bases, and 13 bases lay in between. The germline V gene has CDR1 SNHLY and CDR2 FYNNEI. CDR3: CASSEAVRGSQPQHF. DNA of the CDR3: TGTGCCAGCAGTGAAGCGGTCAGGGGCAGCCAGCCCCAGCATTTT. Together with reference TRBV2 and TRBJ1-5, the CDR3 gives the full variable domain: EPEVTQTPSHQVTQMGQEVILRCVPISNHLYFYWYRQILGQKVEFLVSFYNNEISEKSEIFDDQFSVERPDGSNFTLKIRSTKLEDSAMYFCASSEAVRGSQPQHFGDGTRLSIL.

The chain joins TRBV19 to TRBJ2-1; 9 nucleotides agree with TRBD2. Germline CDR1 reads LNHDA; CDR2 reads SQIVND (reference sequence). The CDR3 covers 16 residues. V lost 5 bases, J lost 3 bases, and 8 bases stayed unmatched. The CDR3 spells CASSPLAGQHYNEQFF. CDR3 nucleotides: TGTGCCAGTAGTCCTCTAGCGGGACAGCACTACAATGAGCAGTTCTTC.

The chain's CDR3 is CASSSERDYEQYF. The CDR3 DNA sequence: TGTGCCAGCAGCTCAGAGCGGGACTACGAGCAGTACTTC. This chain connects TRBV5-4 to TRBJ2-7, with 7 positions matching TRBD2. Trimming took 3 bases from V and 3 from J; bases not matched to a gene: 3. CDR3 length equals 13 residues. Germline CDR1 is SGHNT and CDR2 is YYREEE (reference sequence).

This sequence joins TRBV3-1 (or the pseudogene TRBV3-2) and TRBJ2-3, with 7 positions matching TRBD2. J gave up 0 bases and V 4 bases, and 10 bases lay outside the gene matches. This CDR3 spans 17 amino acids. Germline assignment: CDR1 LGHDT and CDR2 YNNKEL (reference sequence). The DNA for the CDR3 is TGTGCCAGCAGCCCTACCCGGGGAGCGGGAAGCACAGATACGCAGTATTTT. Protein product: CASSPTRGAGSTDTQYF.

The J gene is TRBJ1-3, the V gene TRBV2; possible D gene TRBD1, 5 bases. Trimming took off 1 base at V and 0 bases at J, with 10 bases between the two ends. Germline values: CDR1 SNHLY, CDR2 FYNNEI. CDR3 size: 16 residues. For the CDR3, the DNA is TGTGCCAGCAGTGAAGATCCAGGGTTCTCTGGAAACACCATATATTTT. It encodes CASSEDPGFSGNTIYF.

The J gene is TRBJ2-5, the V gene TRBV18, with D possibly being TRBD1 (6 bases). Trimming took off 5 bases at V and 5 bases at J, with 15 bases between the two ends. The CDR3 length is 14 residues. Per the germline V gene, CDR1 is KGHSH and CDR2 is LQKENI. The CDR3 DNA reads TGTGCCAGCTCATCTAGAGGGGGTTCGGAGACCCAGTACTTC. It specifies CASSSRGGSETQYF.

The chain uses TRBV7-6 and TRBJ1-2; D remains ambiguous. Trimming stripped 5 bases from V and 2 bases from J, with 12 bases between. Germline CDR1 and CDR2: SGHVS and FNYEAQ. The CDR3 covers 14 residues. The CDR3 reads CASSEINRNYGYTF. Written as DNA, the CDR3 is TGTGCCAGCAGCGAAATAAATCGGAACTATGGCTACACCTTC.

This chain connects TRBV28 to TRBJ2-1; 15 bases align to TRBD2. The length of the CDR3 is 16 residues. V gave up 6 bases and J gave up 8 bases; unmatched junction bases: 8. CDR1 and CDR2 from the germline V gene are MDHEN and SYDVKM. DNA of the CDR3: TGTGCCAGCAGGGGGGGACTAGCGGGAGGTATACATGAGCAGTTCTTC. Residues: CASRGGLAGGIHEQFF.

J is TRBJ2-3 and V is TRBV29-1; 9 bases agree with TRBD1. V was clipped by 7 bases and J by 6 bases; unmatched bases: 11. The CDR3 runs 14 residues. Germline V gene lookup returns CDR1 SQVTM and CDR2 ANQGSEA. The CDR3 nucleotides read TGCAGCGCCATCGGGACAGGGCGAGTTGATACGCAGTATTTT. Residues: CSAIGTGRVDTQYF.

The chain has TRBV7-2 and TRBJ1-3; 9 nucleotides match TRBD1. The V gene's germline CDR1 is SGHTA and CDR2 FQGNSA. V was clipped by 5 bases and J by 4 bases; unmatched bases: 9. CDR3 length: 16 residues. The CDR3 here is CASSPGRTGVGNTIYF. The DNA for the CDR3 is TGTGCCAGCAGCCCTGGCCGGACAGGGGTAGGAAACACCATATATTTT. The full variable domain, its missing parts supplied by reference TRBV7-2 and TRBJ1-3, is GAGVSQSPSNKVTEKGKDVELRCDPISGHTALYWYRQSLGQGLEFLIYFQGNSAPDKSGLPSDRFSAERTGGSVSTLTIQRTQQEDSAVYLCASSPGRTGVGNTIYFGEGSWLTVV.

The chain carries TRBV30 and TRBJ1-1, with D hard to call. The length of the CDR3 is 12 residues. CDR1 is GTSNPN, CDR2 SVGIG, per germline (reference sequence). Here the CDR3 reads CAWAERSTEAFF. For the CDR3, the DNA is TGTGCATGGGCAGAAAGGAGCACTGAAGCTTTCTTT.

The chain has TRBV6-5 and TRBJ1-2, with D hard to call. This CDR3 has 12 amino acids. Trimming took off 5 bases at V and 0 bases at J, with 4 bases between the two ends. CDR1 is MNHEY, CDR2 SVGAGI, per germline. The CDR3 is CASSQANYGYTF. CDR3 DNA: TGTGCCAGCAGTCAGGCTAACTATGGCTACACCTTC.

The CDR3 sequence: CATTGGGIAYNEQFF. The DNA for the CDR3 is TGTGCCACTACAGGGGGGGGAATCGCCTACAATGAGCAGTTCTTC. V gene TRBV19 combines with J gene TRBJ2-1; D possibly corresponds to TRBD1 (8 bases). V lost 10 bases to trimming and J lost 2 bases, with 18 bases between them. The CDR3 spans 15 residues. Germline V gene data show CDR1 as LNHDA and CDR2 as SQIVND (reference sequence). The entire variable domain, with the rest obtained from reference TRBV19 and TRBJ2-1, is as follows: DGGITQSPKYLFRKEGQNVTLSCEQNLNHDAMYWYRQDPGQGLRLIYYSQIVNDFQKGDIAEGYSVSREKKESFPLTVTSAQKNPTAFYLCATTGGGIAYNEQFFGPGTRLTVL.

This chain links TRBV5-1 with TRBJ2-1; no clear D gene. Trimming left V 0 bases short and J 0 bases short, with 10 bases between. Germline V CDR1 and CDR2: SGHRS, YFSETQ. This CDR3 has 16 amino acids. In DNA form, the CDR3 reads TGCGCCAGCAGCTTGGGGCGGCATAGCTCCTACAATGAGCAGTTCTTC. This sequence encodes CASSLGRHSSYNEQFF.

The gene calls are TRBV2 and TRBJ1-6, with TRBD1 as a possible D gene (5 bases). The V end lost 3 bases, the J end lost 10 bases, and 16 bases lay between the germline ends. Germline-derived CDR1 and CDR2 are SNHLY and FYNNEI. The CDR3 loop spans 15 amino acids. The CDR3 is CASSDDSIVFSPLHF. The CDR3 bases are TGTGCCAGCAGTGACGACAGTATAGTATTCTCACCCCTCCACTTT.

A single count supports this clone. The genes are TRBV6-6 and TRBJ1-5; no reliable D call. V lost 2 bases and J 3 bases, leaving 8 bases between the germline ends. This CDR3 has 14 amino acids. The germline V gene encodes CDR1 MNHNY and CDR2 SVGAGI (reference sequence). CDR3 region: CASSYGQNNQPQHF. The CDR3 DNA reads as TGTGCCAGCAGTTACGGTCAGAACAATCAGCCCCAGCATTTT.

Here the CDR3 DNA reads TGTGCCAGCAGTCCAGGGGGCACTGAAGCTTTCTTT. Its protein product is CASSPGGTEAFF. The rearrangement links TRBV12-3 or TRBV12-4 to TRBJ1-1, with TRBD1 identical over 7 bases. This CDR3 contains 12 residues. V dropped 5 bases and J dropped 4; count of bases not matched to a gene: 1.

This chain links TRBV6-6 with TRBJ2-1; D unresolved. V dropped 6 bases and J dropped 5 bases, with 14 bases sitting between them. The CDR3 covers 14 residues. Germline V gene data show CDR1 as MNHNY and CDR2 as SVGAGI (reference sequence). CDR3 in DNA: TGTGCCAGCAGGCAGAGACCCCAGGACAATGAGCAGTTCTTC. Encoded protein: CASRQRPQDNEQFF.

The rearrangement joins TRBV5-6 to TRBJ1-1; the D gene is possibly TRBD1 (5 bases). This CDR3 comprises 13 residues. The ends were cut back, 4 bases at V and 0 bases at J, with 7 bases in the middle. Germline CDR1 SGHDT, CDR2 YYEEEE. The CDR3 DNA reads TGTGCCAGCAGCATAGGGGTGAACACTGAAGCTTTCTTT. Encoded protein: CASSIGVNTEAFF.

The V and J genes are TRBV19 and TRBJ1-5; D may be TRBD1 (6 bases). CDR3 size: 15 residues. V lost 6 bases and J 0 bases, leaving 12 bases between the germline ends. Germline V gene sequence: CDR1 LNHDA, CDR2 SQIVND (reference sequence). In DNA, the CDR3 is TGTGCCAGTAGGCCGATACAGGGTAGCAATCAGCCCCAGCATTTT. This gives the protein CASRPIQGSNQPQHF.

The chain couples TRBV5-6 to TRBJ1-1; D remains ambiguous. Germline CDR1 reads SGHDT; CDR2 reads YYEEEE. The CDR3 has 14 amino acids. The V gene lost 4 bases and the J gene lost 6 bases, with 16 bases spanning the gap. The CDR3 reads CASSRSPKEAEAFF. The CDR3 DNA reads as TGTGCCAGCAGCCGGTCCCCAAAGGAGGCTGAAGCTTTCTTT.

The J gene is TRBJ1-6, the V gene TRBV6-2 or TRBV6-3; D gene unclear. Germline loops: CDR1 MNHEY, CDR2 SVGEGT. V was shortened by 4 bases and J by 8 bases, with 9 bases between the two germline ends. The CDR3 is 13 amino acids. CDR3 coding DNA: TGTGCCAGCAGTTTGTTGGTAGATTCACCCCTCCACTTT. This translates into CASSLLVDSPLHF.

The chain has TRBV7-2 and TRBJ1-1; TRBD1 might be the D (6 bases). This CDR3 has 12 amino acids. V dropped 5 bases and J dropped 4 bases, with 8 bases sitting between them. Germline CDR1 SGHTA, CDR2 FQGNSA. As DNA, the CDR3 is TGTGCCAGCAGCCCACAGGGCACTGAAGCTTTCTTT. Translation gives CASSPQGTEAFF. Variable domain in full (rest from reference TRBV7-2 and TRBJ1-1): GAGVSQSPSNKVTEKGKDVELRCDPISGHTALYWYRQSLGQGLEFLIYFQGNSAPDKSGLPSDRFSAERTGGSVSTLTIQRTQQEDSAVYLCASSPQGTEAFFGQGTRLTVV.

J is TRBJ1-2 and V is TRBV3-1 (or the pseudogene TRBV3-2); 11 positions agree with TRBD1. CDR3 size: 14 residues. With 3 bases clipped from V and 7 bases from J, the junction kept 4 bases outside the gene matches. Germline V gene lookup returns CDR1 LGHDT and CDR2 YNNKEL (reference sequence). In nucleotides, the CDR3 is TGTGCCAGCAGCCAGGACAGGGGGCTCAGTGGCTACACCTTC. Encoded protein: CASSQDRGLSGYTF.